This TCR beta chain was observed in a study of blood T cell repertoires in COVID-19. Study at large: Samples of COVID-19 (acute and convalescent) were obtained from the United States, Italy and Spain. Nucleic acid was either cDNA or gDNA, and it came from T cells, B-cell-depleted T cells, or PBMCs.

Germline CDR1 is LNHDA and CDR2 is SQIVND (reference sequence). Trimming pared 0 bases from V and 0 bases from J, leaving 15 bases between. The CDR3 spans 18 residues. As originally analysed: The authors estimated nucleated cell counts from reference gene primer amplification. This table comes from immunoSEQ multiplex PCR, and its TCRdb copy is limited to in-frame clones, with some not included. The D gene and trimming were derived from the DNA, and the V and J assignments and clone size from that table. The table shows around 83,000 clones, with around 89% occurring only once. The sequencing input was peripheral blood. The origin of this receptor is a man between 65 and 85 years old with active or convalescent COVID-19. The chain carries TRBV19 and TRBJ1-5; unclear D gene. CDR3 in DNA: TGTGCCAGTAGTATAGATATTGCAGGCAGCTATAGCAATCAGCCCCAGCATTTT. Translated, it gives CASSIDIAGSYSNQPQHF.